Shown below are 13 T cell receptor beta chains from a single sample sequenced in a study of response to subunit inactivated influenza vaccine. TCRdb reanalysed the RT-PCR reads using MiXCR and keeps one entry per CDR3 protein. The sample contains hundreds of thousands of distinct CDR3 sequences, less than 10% of which appear only once. The sample in question was PBMCs from blood, obtained roughly 24 months after vaccination. The receptors were sampled from a man aged 45-69 years who received an inactivated influenza vaccine.

This chain's CDR3 is CASSYPPGRPSGETQYF. CDR3 sequence (DNA): TGTGCCAGCAGTTACCCTCCCGGGAGGCCCTCCGGGGAGACCCAGTACTTC. The chain employs TRBV28 and TRBJ2-5; 7 nucleotides line up with TRBD2. Germline CDR1 reads MDHEN; CDR2 reads SYDVKM. V trimming: 4 bases; J trimming: 5 bases; junction bases outside the gene matches: 16. This CDR3 has 17 amino acids.

This chain uses TRBV7-9 with TRBJ1-1; D uncertain. The length of the CDR3 is 14 residues. Trimming removed 7 bases at V and 4 bases at J, with 16 bases between. Germline CDR1 reads SEHNR; CDR2 reads FQNEAQ (reference sequence). The CDR3 DNA follows: TGTGCCAGCAACCCCCTTGAGCGGGGCACTGAAGCTTTCTTT. As protein: CASNPLERGTEAFF.

At least ten counts were recorded for this clonotype. This chain links TRBV19 with TRBJ2-5; the D call may be TRBD1 or TRBD2 (6 bases each). Germline-derived CDR1 and CDR2 are LNHDA and SQIVND (reference sequence). V was shortened by 7 bases and J by 3 bases, with 21 bases between the two germline ends. The CDR3 is made up of 16 amino acids. The CDR3 reads CASTKTPAGGEETQYF. In DNA, the CDR3 is TGTGCCAGTACCAAAACCCCCGCCGGGGGCGAAGAGACCCAGTACTTC.

This clonotype was picked up many times. The chain carries TRBV7-2 and TRBJ1-2; D is ambiguous. The CDR3 spans 15 residues. Trimming stripped 1 base from V and 4 bases from J, with 13 bases between. Germline V gene data show CDR1 as SGHTA and CDR2 as FQGNSA. CDR3 loop: CASSLVVGGIYGYTF. The CDR3 nucleotides read TGTGCCAGCAGCTTAGTGGTAGGCGGAATCTATGGCTACACCTTC.

The chain couples TRBV6-2 or TRBV6-3 to TRBJ2-1; the match to TRBD2 covers 14 bases. The junction had 7 bases not matched to a gene; V was cut back by 5 bases and J by 10 bases. From germline, CDR1 is MNHEY and CDR2 SVGEGT. The CDR3 covers 15 residues. In DNA form, the CDR3 reads TGTGCCAGCAGTCCCGGGACTAGCGGGAGAAGGGAGCAGTTCTTC. This translates into CASSPGTSGRREQFF.

The chain couples TRBV3-1 to TRBJ2-3; 9 positions match TRBD1. The V gene's germline CDR1 is LGHDT and CDR2 YNNKEL (reference sequence). The CDR3 is made up of 17 amino acids. After removal of 1 base from V and 6 bases from J, the junction contained 11 bases not matched to a gene. CDR3 coding DNA: TGTGCCAGCAGCCAAGCGACCACAGGGGGCTTTGGGGATACGCAGTATTTT. The encoded protein is CASSQATTGGFGDTQYF.

The V gene is TRBV3-1, the J gene TRBJ2-2; either TRBD1 or TRBD2 may fit D (5 bases each). CDR1 and CDR2 from the germline V gene are LGHDT and YNNKEL (reference sequence). The CDR3 spans 16 residues. Trimming stripped 1 base from V and 0 bases from J, with 9 bases between. The CDR3 protein is CASSQGPGPNTGELFF. The DNA for the CDR3 is TGTGCCAGCAGCCAAGGTCCGGGGCCGAACACCGGGGAGCTGTTTTTT.

This chain links TRBV7-2 with TRBJ2-2, with TRBD2 matching 8 bases. Germline assignment: CDR1 SGHTA and CDR2 FQGNSA. The CDR3 runs to 16 residues. Unmatched junction bases numbered 3, after V lost 0 bases and J lost 3 bases. DNA of the CDR3: TGTGCCAGCAGCTTAGCAGCGGGGGTGGACACCGGGGAGCTGTTTTTT. This sequence encodes CASSLAAGVDTGELFF.

This clonotype was observed a few times. This chain joins TRBV10-3 and TRBJ2-1; 8 bases match TRBD2. The germline gives CDR1 ENHRY, CDR2 SYGVKD. The junction had 4 bases not matched to a gene; V was cut back by 0 bases and J by 3 bases. This CDR3 is 16 amino acids long. CDR3 sequence reads: CAISESNSGIYNEQFF. CDR3 bases: TGTGCCATCAGTGAGTCGAATAGCGGGATCTACAATGAGCAGTTCTTC.

There are many counts of this clonotype. The rearrangement links TRBV5-1 to TRBJ2-3; TRBD2 is a possible D gene (6 bases). The CDR3 contains 14 residues. V was clipped by 4 bases and J by 4 bases, with 13 bases between them. Germline CDR1 is SGHRS and CDR2 is YFSETQ. The CDR3 DNA reads as TGCGCCAGCAGCACCGGGAGAATGGCAGATACGCAGTATTTT. It codes for CASSTGRMADTQYF.

This clonotype has a handful of counts. The chain employs TRBV10-3 and TRBJ2-5, with a tentative D call TRBD2 (5 bases). This CDR3 region has 13 residues. V lost 0 bases and J lost 5, with 7 bases in between. The V gene's germline CDR1 is ENHRY and CDR2 SYGVKD. The CDR3 DNA follows: TGTGCCATCAGTGAGTCAAGAGGGGAGACCCAGTACTTC. Its protein product is CAISESRGETQYF.

The chain uses TRBV14 and TRBJ2-7; D is undetermined. The V end was cut by 3 bases, the J end by 7 bases, with 7 bases between. The CDR3 spans 11 residues. Germline-derived CDR1 and CDR2 are SGHDN and FVKESK. DNA of the CDR3: TGTGCCAGCAGCCACGCTCGAGAGCAGTACTTC. Its protein product is CASSHAREQYF.

V gene TRBV20-1 combines with J gene TRBJ1-1; no definite D call. Trimming removed 3 bases at V and 0 bases at J, with 8 bases between. The CDR3 loop spans 13 amino acids. Germline V gene sequence: CDR1 DFQATT, CDR2 SNEGSKA (reference sequence). The CDR3 here is CSARAVLNTEAFF. In DNA, the CDR3 is TGCAGTGCTAGGGCGGTATTGAACACTGAAGCTTTCTTT.